This T cell receptor beta chain is from a study of Ad26.COV2.S vaccination and SARS-CoV-2 variants. Study-wide background: Intramuscular Ad26.COV2.S doses were given once or twice, 56 days apart. Overall study results and limits: The authors reported substantial breadth in spike-specific CD8+ and CD4+ T cell responses after vaccination. Vaccinated individuals (as opposed to placebo recipients) had higher spike-specific TCR breadth.

The J segment lost 4 bases and the V segment lost 7 bases, leaving 19 bases of the junction unmatched. The CDR3 has 19 amino acids. Germline assignment: CDR1 LNHDA and CDR2 SQIVND (reference sequence). Treatment denoted: roughly 18 received Ad26.COV2.S at low or high dose, single or two shots; a few received placebo; per-sample allocation not given. Sampling occurred on day 63 after the first vaccine or placebo injection. Expressing Wuhan-strain SARS-CoV-2 spike, an Ad26 vector served as the vaccine. The repertoire was sequenced with immunoSEQ multiplex PCR; TCRdb's copy has only in-frame clones and lacks some. The sample has a few hundred thousand clones; over 75% are singletons. With regard to this clone: Its target is unknown.

The sequence was obtained from a person between 18 and 65 years old who received the Ad26.COV2.S COVID-19 vaccine or a placebo. The sequencing used peripheral blood, collected in a trial of Ad26.COV2.S vaccine versus placebo. V usage is TRBV19 and J usage is TRBJ2-2; 9 nucleotides align to TRBD2. The CDR3 coding sequence is TGTGCCAGTACCTTTTGGGTAGCGGGGGACATGATCTCCACCGGGGAGCTGTTTTTT. Encoded protein: CASTFWVAGDMISTGELFF.